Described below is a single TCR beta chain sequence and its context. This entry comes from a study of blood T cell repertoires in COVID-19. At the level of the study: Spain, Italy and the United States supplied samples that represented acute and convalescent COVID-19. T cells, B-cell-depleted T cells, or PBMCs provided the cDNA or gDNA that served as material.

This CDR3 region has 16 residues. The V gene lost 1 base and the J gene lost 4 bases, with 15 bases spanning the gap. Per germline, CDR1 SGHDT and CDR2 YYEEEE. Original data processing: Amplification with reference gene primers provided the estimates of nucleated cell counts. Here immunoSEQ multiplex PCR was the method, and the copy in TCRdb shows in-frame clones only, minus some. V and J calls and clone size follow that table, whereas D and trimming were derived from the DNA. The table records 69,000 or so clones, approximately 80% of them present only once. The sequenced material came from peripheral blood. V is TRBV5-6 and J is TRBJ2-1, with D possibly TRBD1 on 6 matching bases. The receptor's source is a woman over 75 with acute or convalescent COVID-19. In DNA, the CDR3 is TGTGCCAGCAGCTTGCCACCGACAGGTGCGTACAATGAGCAGTTCTTC. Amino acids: CASSLPPTGAYNEQFF.